Sequencing of this T cell receptor (beta chain) was carried out in a study of T cell repertoires in cytomegalovirus infection. The wider study: Indications came from public TCR beta signatures; they pointed to CMV infection and to a matching HLA type. Study-wide results and limits: The cumulative frequency of public TCR beta families identified carriers of CMV plus the relevant HLA. The ex vivo response showed dominance by HLA-C-restricted CMV-specific TCR beta clonotypes.

TCRdb used MiXCR to reprocess the reads, holding one entry per CDR3 protein. The sample includes some 940,000 distinct CDR3 sequences, roughly 31% of them seen just once. V was cut by 5 bases and J by 1 base, with 8 bases left in between. Germline loops: CDR1 SGHTA, CDR2 FQGNSA. The CDR3 is 13 residues long. This clonotype has ten or more counts. Its antigen is as yet unknown. The chain is built from TRBV7-2 and TRBJ1-2; the D is unclear. The source was cultured CD8+ T cells from PBMCs, collected from culture after CMV antigen stimulation. This receptor was taken from a human donor in good health (CMV status not recorded). Some clones in this sample may be carry-over from other donors' samples. The CDR3 sequence is CASSHSDNYGYTF. CDR3 sequence (DNA): TGTGCCAGCAGCCACAGTGATAACTATGGCTACACCTTC.